This record covers a single TCR beta chain. The sample comes from a study of shared clonotypes between healthy human individuals. CDR1 and CDR2 (germline): KGHSH, LQKENI. CDR3 length: 16 residues. V was pared by 2 bases and J by 3 bases, with 16 bases between. Clones were sequenced by immunoSEQ multiplex PCR, and TCRdb holds only the in-frame ones, with some missing. The table includes over a million clones, about 98% detected once. The sequence came from a man under 40 in good health. The sample taken for sequencing was naive CD4+ T cells sorted from blood. The subset was: CD45RA+ positively selected. The chain has TRBV18 and TRBJ2-5, with D possibly TRBD1 on 6 matching bases. The CDR3 DNA reads TGTGCCAGCTCACCAATGGCGGACAGCAATAAAGAGACCCAGTACTTC. It encodes CASSPMADSNKETQYF.